The 11 T cell receptor beta chains in this list originate from one sample, sequenced in a study of cytomegalovirus exposure and HLA in healthy donors (dated by TCRdb to between 2016 and 2019). The library was made by the immunoSEQ multiplex PCR assay. The multiplex PCR relied on a mix of 60 forward primers for TCR Vbeta segments and 13 reverse primers for TCR Jbeta segments. TCRdb took this table from immuneACCESS and kept in-frame rearrangements with V and J called. Such tables lack part of the clones; where checked against another copy, unresolved V genes explain under half of the gap, and the rest is unexplained. The sample table records under 200,000 clones; 80% to 90% of these occur just once. The ten largest make up about 9.3% of the sample. The sequencing input was PBMCs. The receptors were sampled from a man aged 18 to 29 in good health and CMV-seropositive.

The J gene is TRBJ2-5, the V gene TRBV9, with D possibly TRBD2 on 6 matching bases. The CDR3 sequence is 15 residues long. CDR1 is SGDLS and CDR2 is YYNGEE in the germline V gene. Trimming removed 5 bases at V and 5 bases at J, with 19 bases between. CDR3 amino acids: CASSQAQGGGETQYF. The CDR3 nucleotides read TGTGCCAGCAGTCAAGCCCAAGGTGGAGGGGAGACCCAGTACTTC.

This sequence joins TRBV9 and TRBJ1-5; D ambiguous. Per germline, CDR1 SGDLS and CDR2 YYNGEE. The CDR3 consists of 13 residues. Trimming pared 4 bases from V and 5 bases from J, leaving 10 bases between. The DNA for the CDR3 is TGTGCCAGCAGCCCTGGGCCTTATCAGCCCCAGCATTTT. Residues: CASSPGPYQPQHF.

This clone was seen just once. A read error may account for a junction end that differs from germline. The chain employs TRBV7-9 and TRBJ2-1; tentatively, D is TRBD1 (6 bases). The CDR3 runs 14 residues. Germline CDR1 SEHNR, CDR2 FQNEAQ (reference sequence). The CDR3 spells CSSSFTTGYNEQFF. The CDR3 bases are TGTTCCAGCAGCTTCACAACAGGGTACAATGAGCAGTTCTTC.

This chain connects TRBV5-5 to TRBJ2-5, with unresolved D. V was trimmed by 4 bases and J by 5 bases, leaving 12 bases between them. Germline lookup yields CDR1 SGHKS and CDR2 YYEKEE (reference sequence). The CDR3 is 13 amino acids. The CDR3, as DNA: TGTGCCAGCAGCGTGAGGAACACGGAGACCCAGTACTTC. Amino acids: CASSVRNTETQYF.

The gene calls are TRBV7-6 and TRBJ2-3; a weak D match, TRBD2 (5 bases). The CDR3 totals 18 residues. V was shortened by 4 bases and J by 3 bases, with 23 bases between the two germline ends. CDR1 and CDR2 from the germline V gene are SGHVS and FNYEAQ. The CDR3 spells CASSSPLIRGRATDTQYF. Written as DNA, the CDR3 is TGTGCCAGCAGCTCACCCCTCATTCGGGGTAGGGCGACAGATACGCAGTATTTT.

This clone was seen only once. The chain employs TRBV5-1 and TRBJ2-7, with 12 bases that match TRBD2. The CDR3 totals 15 residues. The J segment lost 5 bases and the V segment lost 6 bases, leaving 9 bases of the junction unmatched. CDR1 SGHRS and CDR2 YFSETQ come from the germline V gene. CDR3 sequence reads: CASMGLAGGPDEQYF. The CDR3 DNA is TGCGCCAGCATGGGCCTAGCGGGGGGGCCCGACGAGCAGTACTTC. Using reference TRBV5-1 and TRBJ2-7 for the parts outside the CDR3, the full variable domain is KAGVTQTPRYLIKTRGQQVTLSCSPISGHRSVSWYQQTPGQGLQFLFEYFSETQRNKGNFPGRFSGRQFSNSRSEMNVSTLELGDSALYLCASMGLAGGPDEQYFGPGTRLTVT.

This clone was recorded a few times. The gene calls are TRBV18 and TRBJ1-1; 8 nucleotides match TRBD1. With V trimmed by 9 bases and J by 5 bases, 14 bases remained unmatched. Germline V lookup: CDR1 KGHSH, CDR2 LQKENI. This CDR3 is built from 15 residues. DNA for the CDR3: TGTGCCAGTCCGACAGGGGCAGGGATGGGAACTGAAGCTTTCTTT. Amino acids: CASPTGAGMGTEAFF. Full variable domain (missing parts from reference TRBV18 and TRBJ1-1): NAGVMQNPRHLVRRRGQEARLRCSPMKGHSHVYWYRQLPEEGLKFMVYLQKENIIDESGMPKERFSAEFPKEGPSILRIQQVVRGDSAAYFCASPTGAGMGTEAFFGQGTRLTVV.

The V call is TRBV4-3, the J call TRBJ2-2, with 12 nucleotides matching TRBD2. The CDR3 is 16 amino acids. Germline CDR1 is LGHNA and CDR2 is YSLEER. With V trimmed by 0 bases and J by 6 bases, 2 bases remained unmatched. CDR3 amino acids: CASSQDLAGGSGELFF. DNA for the CDR3: TGCGCCAGCAGCCAAGACCTAGCGGGGGGGTCCGGGGAGCTGTTTTTT.

As DNA, the CDR3 is TGTGCTAGTGGTTTGGGTAGCGGGGGGGTGGAGACCCAGTACTTC. Residues: CASGLGSGGVETQYF. This chain links TRBV12-5 with TRBJ2-5, with 11 bases fitting TRBD2. V was clipped by 1 base and J by 5 bases; unmatched bases: 3. The CDR3 length is 15 residues. The germline CDR1 and CDR2 sequences are LGHNT and FRNRAP.

V and J are TRBV29-1 and TRBJ2-5; the D is unclear. Germline V lookup: CDR1 SQVTM, CDR2 ANQGSEA. With 1 base removed from V and 3 bases from J, the gap between germline ends came to 6 bases. CDR3 size: 12 residues. Here the CDR3 reads CSVEGQEETQYF. CDR3 coding DNA: TGCAGCGTTGAAGGGCAGGAAGAGACCCAGTACTTC.

V and J are TRBV9 and TRBJ2-1, with 8 nucleotides matching TRBD2. Germline values: CDR1 SGDLS, CDR2 YYNGEE. This CDR3 is built from 14 residues. J lost 9 bases, V lost 4 bases, and 9 bases had no gene match. DNA for the CDR3: TGTGCCAGCAGCCCGGGACTAGTCAACGGTGAGCAGTTCTTC. It yields the protein CASSPGLVNGEQFF. Drawing the rest from reference TRBV9 and TRBJ2-1, the complete variable domain is DSGVTQTPKHLITATGQRVTLRCSPRSGDLSVYWYQQSLDQGLQFLIQYYNGEERAKGNILERFSAQQFPDLHSELNLSSLELGDSALYFCASSPGLVNGEQFFGPGTRLTVL.